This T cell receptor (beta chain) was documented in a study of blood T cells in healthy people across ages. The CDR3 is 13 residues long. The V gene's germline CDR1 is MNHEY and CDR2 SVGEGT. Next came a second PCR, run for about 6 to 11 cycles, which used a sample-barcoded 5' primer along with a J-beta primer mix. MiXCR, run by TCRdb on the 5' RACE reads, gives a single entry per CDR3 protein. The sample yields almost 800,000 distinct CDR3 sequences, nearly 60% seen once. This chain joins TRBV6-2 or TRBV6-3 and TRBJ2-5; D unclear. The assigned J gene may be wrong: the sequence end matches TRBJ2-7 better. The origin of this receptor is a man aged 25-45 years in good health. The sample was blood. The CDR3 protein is CASSGLTRSEQYF. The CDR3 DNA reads TGTGCCAGCAGTGGGCTAACGAGAAGCGAGCAGTACTTC.